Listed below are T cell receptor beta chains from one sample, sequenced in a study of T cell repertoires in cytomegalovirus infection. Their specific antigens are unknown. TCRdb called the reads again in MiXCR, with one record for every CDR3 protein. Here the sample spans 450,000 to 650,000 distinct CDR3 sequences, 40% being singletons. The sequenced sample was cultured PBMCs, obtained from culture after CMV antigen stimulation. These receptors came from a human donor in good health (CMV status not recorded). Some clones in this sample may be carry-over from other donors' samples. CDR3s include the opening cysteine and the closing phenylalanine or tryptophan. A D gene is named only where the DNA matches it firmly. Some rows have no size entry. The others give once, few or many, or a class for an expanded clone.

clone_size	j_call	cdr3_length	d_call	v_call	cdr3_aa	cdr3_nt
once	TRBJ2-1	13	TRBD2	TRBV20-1	CSALVAGYNEQFF	TGCAGTGCTCTCGTAGCGGGGTACAATGAGCAGTTCTTC
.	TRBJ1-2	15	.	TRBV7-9	CASSSHQGSQGGYTF	TGTGCCAGCAGCTCCCACCAGGGTTCACAAGGGGGCTACACCTTC
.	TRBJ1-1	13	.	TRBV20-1	CSARLDKNTEAFF	TGCAGTGCTAGGTTAGACAAGAACACTGAAGCTTTCTTT
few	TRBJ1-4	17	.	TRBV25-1	CASSEFNGGREGEKLFF	TGTGCCAGCAGTGAATTTAATGGGGGCCGAGAAGGGGAAAAACTGTTTTTT
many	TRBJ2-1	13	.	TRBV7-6	CASRLDSYNEQFF	TGTGCCAGCAGATTGGACTCCTACAATGAGCAGTTCTTC
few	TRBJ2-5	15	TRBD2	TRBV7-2	CASSTSGGGGETQYF	TGTGCCAGCAGCACCTCGGGGGGGGGAGGAGAGACCCAGTACTTC
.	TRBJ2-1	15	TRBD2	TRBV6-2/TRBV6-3	CASSRSGRTYNEQFF	TGTGCCAGCAGCCGCAGCGGGAGGACATACAATGAGCAGTTCTTC
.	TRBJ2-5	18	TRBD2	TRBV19	CASSIGASGSWDQETQYF	TGTGCCAGTAGTATAGGGGCTAGCGGGAGCTGGGACCAAGAGACCCAGTACTTC
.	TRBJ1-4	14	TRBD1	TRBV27	CASSPTGVGEKLFF	TGTGCCAGCAGTCCGACAGGGGTCGGTGAAAAACTGTTTTTT
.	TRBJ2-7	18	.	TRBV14	CASSQGGLTGLFSYEQYF	TGTGCCAGCAGCCAAGGAGGGCTAACAGGGCTCTTCTCCTACGAGCAGTACTTC
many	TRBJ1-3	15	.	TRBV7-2	CASSPGGVIGNTIYF	TGTGCCAGCAGCCCCGGTGGGGTGATTGGAAACACCATATATTTT
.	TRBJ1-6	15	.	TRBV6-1	CASSEARAGVSPLHF	TGTGCCAGCAGTGAAGCGCGGGCAGGGGTCTCACCCCTCCACTTT
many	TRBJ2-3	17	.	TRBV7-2	CASSLGSPSGFTDTQYF	TGTGCCAGCAGCTTAGGATCCCCCTCAGGGTTCACAGATACGCAGTATTTT
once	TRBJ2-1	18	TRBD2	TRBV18	CASSPPGSGGLGYNEQFF	TGTGCCAGCTCACCACCCGGCAGCGGGGGGCTGGGCTACAATGAGCAGTTCTTC
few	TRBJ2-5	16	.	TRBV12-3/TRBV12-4	CASSPLFGGGSLSQYF	TGTGCCAGCAGTCCCTTGTTTGGGGGCGGGAGTTTGTCCCAGTACTTC
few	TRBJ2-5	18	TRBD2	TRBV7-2	CASSRGELAGGFGETQYF	TGTGCCAGCAGCCGTGGGGAACTAGCGGGAGGCTTCGGGGAGACCCAGTACTTC
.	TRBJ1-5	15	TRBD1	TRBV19	CASSIGQGLPSPQHF	TGTGCCAGTAGTATTGGACAGGGTCTCCCCTCGCCCCAGCATTTT
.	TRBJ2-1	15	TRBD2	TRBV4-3	CASSQNSGRAGEQFF	TGCGCCAGCAGCCAAAATAGCGGGAGGGCTGGTGAGCAGTTCTTC
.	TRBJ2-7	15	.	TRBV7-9	CASSAPGETAYEQYF	TGTGCCAGCAGCGCCCCGGGGGAAACCGCCTACGAGCAGTACTTC
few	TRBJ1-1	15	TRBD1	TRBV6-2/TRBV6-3	CASSTPGTGKTEAFF	TGTGCCAGCAGTACACCCGGGACAGGGAAAACTGAAGCTTTCTTT
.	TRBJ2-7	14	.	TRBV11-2	CASSSLRGGGEQYF	TGTGCCAGCAGCTCCCTCAGGGGCGGTGGCGAGCAGTACTTC
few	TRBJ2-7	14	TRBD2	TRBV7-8	CASSSSGGDNEQYF	TGTGCCAGCAGCTCCAGCGGGGGGGATAACGAGCAGTACTTC
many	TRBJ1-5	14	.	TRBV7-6	CASSASAGVQPQHF	TGTGCCAGCAGCGCTAGTGCAGGTGTTCAGCCCCAGCATTTT